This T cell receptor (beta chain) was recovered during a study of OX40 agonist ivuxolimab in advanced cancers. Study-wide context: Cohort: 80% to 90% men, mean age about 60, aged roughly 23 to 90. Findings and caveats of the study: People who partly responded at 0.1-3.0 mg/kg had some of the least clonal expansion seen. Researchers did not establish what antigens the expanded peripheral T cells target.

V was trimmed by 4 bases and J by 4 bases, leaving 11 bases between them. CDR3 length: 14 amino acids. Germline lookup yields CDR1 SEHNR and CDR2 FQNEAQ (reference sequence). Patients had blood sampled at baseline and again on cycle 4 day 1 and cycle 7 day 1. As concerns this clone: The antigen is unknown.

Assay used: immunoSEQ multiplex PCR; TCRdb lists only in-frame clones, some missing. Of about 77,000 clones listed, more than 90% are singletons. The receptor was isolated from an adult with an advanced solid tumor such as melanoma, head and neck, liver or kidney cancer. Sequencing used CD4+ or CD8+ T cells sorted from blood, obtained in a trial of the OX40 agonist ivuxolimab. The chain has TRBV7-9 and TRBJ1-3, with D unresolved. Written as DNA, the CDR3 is TGTGCCAGCAGCTCCGGCTGGGAGGGAAACACCATATATTTT. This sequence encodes CASSSGWEGNTIYF.